These T cell receptor beta chains were read from a single sample in a study of blood T cell repertoires in COVID-19. Clones were sequenced by immunoSEQ multiplex PCR, and TCRdb holds only the in-frame ones, with some missing. The data show just over 50,000 clones, approximately 84% seen once. Sequencing was performed on peripheral blood. The receptors were gathered from a human donor with active COVID-19. The donor label of this sample is uncertain. Each CDR3 is given with its conserved first and last residue. The D gene is left open where the match is weak. Size is omitted from some rows. Given values are once, few, many or a class for expanded clones.

cdr3_nt cdr3_aa j_call v_call clone_size d_call
TGTGCCAGCAGCTTAGTTAAGGGGGCAGAGACCCAGTACTTC CASSLVKGAETQYF TRBJ2-5 TRBV7-9 NA TRBD1
TGTGCCAGCAGCCCCTCTGGAGCAGAGAATACGCAGTATTTT CASSPSGAENTQYF TRBJ2-3 TRBV7-2 NA NA
TGTGCCATCAGTGAGTCTGGCGGGGGCTCGGAGACCCAGTACTTC CAISESGGGSETQYF TRBJ2-5 TRBV10-3 NA NA
TGTGCCAGTAGTATTTTCGGCGAGCAGTACTTC CASSIFGEQYF TRBJ2-7 TRBV19 hyperexpanded NA
TGCAGTGCTGGACAGAATGAGCAGTTCTTC CSAGQNEQFF TRBJ2-1 TRBV20-1 once NA
TGTGCCAGCAGCTCTTCTAGCGGGGAGAGGAGGGATACGCAGTATTTT CASSSSSGERRDTQYF TRBJ2-3 TRBV5-6 NA TRBD2
TGTGCCAGCAGCTTAGCTTTGGGACAGAGAAACTCAAAAGGTCGTCGCACAGATACGCAGTATTTT CASSLALGQRNSKGRRTDTQYF TRBJ2-3 TRBV7-6 NA TRBD1
TGTGCCAGCAGGGAAGAGCGGGGGGCCCATCAAGAGCAGTACTTC CASREERGAHQEQYF TRBJ2-7 TRBV2 few TRBD2
TGTGCCAGCAGCCCCCGAAGGGGGGGCGGGGTGGGAGGGACAGATACGCAGTATTTT CASSPRRGGGVGGTDTQYF TRBJ2-3 TRBV7-2 NA NA
TGTGCCAGTAGTGTATCCCGAGGTGAAGCTTTCTTT CASSVSRGEAFF TRBJ1-1 TRBV19 NA NA
TGTGCCAGCAGTACGTACAGGGATAACACTGAAGCTTTCTTT CASSTYRDNTEAFF TRBJ1-1 TRBV27 NA NA
TGTGCCAGCAGCTTAGATTGGGACAGGGCCTCGGGGGGGCAGTATTTT CASSLDWDRASGGQYF TRBJ2-3 TRBV7-2 NA TRBD1
TGCGCCAGCAGCTTGGGACTAGCGGGGGGAGACGAGCAGTACTTC CASSLGLAGGDEQYF TRBJ2-7 TRBV5-1 NA TRBD2
TGTGCCAGCAGCGTGTCAGGAGAGCAGTACTTC CASSVSGEQYF TRBJ2-7 TRBV5-6 NA NA
TGTGCCAGCAGCAAGCGGGCTAGCGGGGTTTTCAGGAATGAGCAGTTCTTC CASSKRASGVFRNEQFF TRBJ2-1 TRBV5-6 NA TRBD2
TGTGCCGACCCTAGAAGAGGTCAGGGGGCGCGTCCCCTCCACTTT CADPRRGQGARPLHF TRBJ1-6 TRBV2 NA TRBD1